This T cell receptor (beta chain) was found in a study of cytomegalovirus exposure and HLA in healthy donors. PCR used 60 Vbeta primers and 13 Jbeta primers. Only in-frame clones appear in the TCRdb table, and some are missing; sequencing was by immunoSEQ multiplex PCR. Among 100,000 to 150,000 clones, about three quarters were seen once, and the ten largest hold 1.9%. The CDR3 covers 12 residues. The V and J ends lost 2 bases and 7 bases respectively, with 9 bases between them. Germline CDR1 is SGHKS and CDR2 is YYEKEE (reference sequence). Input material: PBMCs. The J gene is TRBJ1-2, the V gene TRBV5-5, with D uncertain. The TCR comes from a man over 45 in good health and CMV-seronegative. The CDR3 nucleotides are TGTGCCAGCAGCTTCGACCGGGGTGGCTACACCTTC. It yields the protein CASSFDRGGYTF. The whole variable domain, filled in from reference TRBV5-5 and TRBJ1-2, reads DAGVTQSPTHLIKTRGQQVTLRCSPISGHKSVSWYQQVLGQGPQFIFQYYEKEERGRGNFPDRFSARQFPNYSSELNVNALLLGDSALYLCASSFDRGGYTFGSGTRLTVV.